The 18 T cell receptor beta chains given below trace back to one sample, sequenced in a study of cytomegalovirus exposure and HLA in healthy donors. The primer mix had 60 Vbeta and 13 Jbeta primers. Method: immunoSEQ multiplex PCR; TCRdb's copy keeps in-frame clones and lacks some. The table records approximately 200,000 clones, about four fifths of them present only once. Sequences were obtained from PBMCs. All receptors derive from a man aged 25-40 years in good health and CMV-seropositive.

This chain connects TRBV25-1 to TRBJ2-5; 10 bases agree with TRBD2. This CDR3 comprises 13 residues. The germline CDR1 and CDR2 sequences are MGHDK and SYGVNS. V shed 3 bases and J 14 bases; nucleotides not matched to a gene: 9. The chain's CDR3 is CASSDGGLAGDYF. The CDR3, as DNA: TGTGCCAGCAGTGACGGTGGGCTAGCGGGGGATTACTTC.

The V call is TRBV7-2, the J call TRBJ2-1; TRBD2 might be the D (5 bases). The germline gives CDR1 SGHTA, CDR2 FQGNSA. This CDR3 spans 17 amino acids. V lost 6 bases and J lost 2, with 20 bases in between. The CDR3 DNA follows: TGTGCCAGCAGACGCAACCCGGGCGGGTATGCCTACAATGAGCAGTTCTTC. It is translated as CASRRNPGGYAYNEQFF.

The chain joins TRBV16 to TRBJ2-2; tentatively, D is TRBD2 (6 bases). Per the germline V gene, CDR1 is KGHSY and CDR2 is FQNENV. The CDR3 consists of 15 residues. V was trimmed by 4 bases and J by 3 bases, leaving 12 bases between them. CDR3 region: CASSPSSGYTGELFF. CDR3 nucleotide sequence: TGTGCCAGCAGCCCATCGAGCGGGTACACCGGGGAGCTGTTTTTT.

The rearrangement uses TRBV11-2 and TRBJ2-4; no reliable D call. This CDR3 is built from 14 residues. Trimming left V 5 bases short and J 3 bases short, with 11 bases between. Germline V gene data show CDR1 as SGHAT and CDR2 as FQNNGV. CDR3 sequence (DNA): TGTGCCAGCAGCCCGAGGATGGGCAAAAACATTCAGTACTTC. Residues: CASSPRMGKNIQYF.

A note on this clone: Other DNA sequences in this specimen translate into the identical CDR3. The J gene is TRBJ2-3, the V gene TRBV4-2, with D unresolved. Trimming took off 0 bases at V and 3 bases at J, with 4 bases between the two ends. This CDR3 is 13 amino acids long. Germline loops: CDR1 LGHNA, CDR2 YNFKEQ. The CDR3 region is CASSQDQTDTQYF. CDR3 coding DNA: TGTGCCAGCAGCCAAGATCAGACAGATACGCAGTATTTT.

The rearrangement links TRBV9 to TRBJ2-1, with 8 bases that match TRBD2. The CDR3 extends over 14 amino acids. V lost 5 bases and J lost 13; bases outside the gene matches: 14. The germline V gene has CDR1 SGDLS and CDR2 YYNGEE. As DNA, the CDR3 is TGTGCCAGCAGTCAAGGAACTAGCGGTCAAGGACAGTTCTTC. Translated, it gives CASSQGTSGQGQFF. The complete variable domain, with remaining parts taken from reference TRBV9 and TRBJ2-1, reads DSGVTQTPKHLITATGQRVTLRCSPRSGDLSVYWYQQSLDQGLQFLIQYYNGEERAKGNILERFSAQQFPDLHSELNLSSLELGDSALYFCASSQGTSGQGQFFGPGTRLTVL.

In regard to this clone: Additional DNA sequences in this sample encode the identical CDR3. This chain uses TRBV4-3 with TRBJ2-1, with TRBD2 identical over 10 bases. The CDR3 covers 16 residues. V shed 6 bases, J shed 3 bases, and the junction held 8 bases outside the gene matches. Germline values: CDR1 LGHNA, CDR2 YSLEER. CDR3 bases: TGCGCCAGCAGTCGGGCACTAGCGGGAAGCTACAATGAGCAGTTCTTC. This codes for CASSRALAGSYNEQFF.

The chain combines TRBV7-4 with TRBJ1-5; unclear D gene. Looked up from germline, CDR1 is SGHVT and CDR2 is SQSDAQ. This CDR3 region has 16 residues. Trimming removed 5 bases from V and 1 base from J, with 15 bases in between. CDR3 amino acids: CASSPCRDASNQPQHF. CDR3 nucleotides: TGTGCCAGCAGCCCATGTCGAGATGCAAGCAATCAGCCCCAGCATTTT.

V is TRBV9 and J is TRBJ2-3; the D is unclear. The V gene's germline CDR1 is SGDLS and CDR2 YYNGEE. This CDR3 is 14 amino acids long. V was pared by 3 bases and J by 3 bases, with 11 bases between. As DNA, the CDR3 is TGTGCCAGCAGCGGCAGACACGAGACAGATACGCAGTATTTT. Its protein is CASSGRHETDTQYF.

The chain links TRBV13 to TRBJ1-1; D is possibly TRBD1 (6 bases). This CDR3 has 15 residues. V was shortened by 1 base and J by 10 bases, with 19 bases between the two germline ends. Germline CDR1 reads PRHDT; CDR2 reads FYEKMQ (reference sequence). For the CDR3, the DNA is TGTGCCAGCAGCTTAGACGCGGTCTTTAAAGGGGGAGCTTTCTTT. It is translated as CASSLDAVFKGGAFF.

In its sample, this clone was seen a few times. At one of its ends the junction is not consistent with the germline gene, which may arise from a read error. The chain recombines TRBV5-6 with TRBJ2-7, with D unclear. Germline loops: CDR1 SGHDT, CDR2 YYEEEE. This CDR3 has 9 amino acids. This chain's CDR3 is CASSLGRSF. For the CDR3, the DNA is TGTGCCAGCAGCTTGGGACGGAGCTTC. The variable domain in full, completed from reference TRBV5-6 and TRBJ2-7, reads DAGVTQSPTHLIKTRGQQVTLRCSPKSGHDTVSWYQQALGQGPQFIFQYYEEEERQRGNFPDRFSGHQFPNYSSELNVNALLLGDSALYLCASSLGRSFGPGTRLTVT.

This clone turned up a few times. This chain connects TRBV6-1 to TRBJ2-1, with a possible D match to TRBD1 (5 bases). This CDR3 contains 14 residues. The V and J ends lost 2 bases and 4 bases respectively, with 9 bases between them. Looked up from germline, CDR1 is MNHNS and CDR2 is SASEGT. The DNA for the CDR3 is TGTGCCAGCAGTGAAAGGGGAAGTTACAATGAGCAGTTCTTC. It encodes CASSERGSYNEQFF.

The chain recombines TRBV28 with TRBJ1-1, with D unclear. From germline, CDR1 is MDHEN and CDR2 SYDVKM. CDR3 size: 12 residues. Trimming took off 7 bases at V and 0 bases at J, with 6 bases between the two ends. As DNA, the CDR3 is TGTGCCAGCAAACAGATGAACACTGAAGCTTTCTTT. This codes for CASKQMNTEAFF.

The chain combines TRBV4-3 with TRBJ1-1, with TRBD1 matching over 7 bases. Germline CDR1 LGHNA, CDR2 YSLEER. The CDR3 covers 16 residues. The junction had 9 bases not matched to a gene; V was cut back by 4 bases and J by 1 base. The CDR3 loop reads CASSPASRDRNTEAFF. In DNA form, the CDR3 reads TGCGCCAGCAGCCCCGCATCCCGGGACAGGAACACTGAAGCTTTCTTT.

The V gene is TRBV30, the J gene TRBJ1-3; D gene ambiguous. The CDR3 sequence is 14 residues long. Per germline, CDR1 GTSNPN and CDR2 SVGIG (reference sequence). V dropped 3 bases and J dropped 0 bases, with 9 bases sitting between them. The chain's CDR3 is CAWRDWSSGNTIYF. In nucleotides, the CDR3 is TGTGCCTGGAGGGACTGGAGCTCTGGAAACACCATATATTTT.

This clone is a singleton in its sample. V usage is TRBV7-2 and J usage is TRBJ1-4; D uncertain. The CDR3 covers 14 residues. Per germline, CDR1 SGHTA and CDR2 FQGNSA. V was clipped by 1 base and J by 7 bases, with 10 bases between them. The CDR3 DNA reads as TGTGCCAGCAGCTTAGTGGGAGAGAGTGAAAAACTGTTTTTT. Its translation: CASSLVGESEKLFF.

The rearrangement links TRBV7-9 to TRBJ2-3; 14 bases agree with TRBD2. With V trimmed by 4 bases and J by 6 bases, 9 bases remained unmatched. The CDR3 spans 17 residues. From germline, CDR1 is SEHNR and CDR2 FQNEAQ (reference sequence). CDR3 amino acids: CASSSTLTSGGADTQYF. The CDR3 DNA follows: TGTGCCAGCAGCTCCACTCTGACTAGCGGGGGGGCGGATACGCAGTATTTT.

V usage is TRBV28 and J usage is TRBJ1-3; 9 nucleotides align to TRBD1. Trimming removed 3 bases from V and 1 base from J; junction bases left unmatched: 19. The CDR3 consists of 21 residues. Germline lookup yields CDR1 MDHEN and CDR2 SYDVKM. The CDR3 loop reads CASSFFPNDPGQGTSGNTIYF. Here the CDR3 DNA reads TGTGCCAGCAGTTTTTTCCCAAATGATCCGGGACAGGGTACTTCTGGAAACACCATATATTTT. The whole variable domain, filled in from reference TRBV28 and TRBJ1-3, reads DVKVTQSSRYLVKRTGEKVFLECVQDMDHENMFWYRQDPGLGLRLIYFSYDVKMKEKGDIPEGYSVSREKKERFSLILESASTNQTSMYLCASSFFPNDPGQGTSGNTIYFGEGSWLTVV.